This T cell receptor beta chain was found in a study of chemoradiotherapy in HPV16-positive cancers. This CDR3 comprises 15 residues. V was cut by 8 bases and J by 3 bases, with 18 bases left in between. Germline CDR1 SGHTA, CDR2 FQGNSA. Produced via immunoSEQ multiplex PCR; TCRdb's table is partial and in-frame only. The sample contains about 6,200 clones, 83% of which appear only once. The chain links TRBV7-2 to TRBJ2-3; TRBD2 might be the D (6 bases). The sample consisted of tumor tissue, taken from a patient who underwent chemoradiotherapy. This receptor was taken from a human donor with HPV-associated anogenital cancer. CDR3 amino acids: CASRSIGEVTDTQYF. DNA of the CDR3: TGTGCCAGCCGTAGTATCGGGGAGGTAACAGATACGCAGTATTTT.